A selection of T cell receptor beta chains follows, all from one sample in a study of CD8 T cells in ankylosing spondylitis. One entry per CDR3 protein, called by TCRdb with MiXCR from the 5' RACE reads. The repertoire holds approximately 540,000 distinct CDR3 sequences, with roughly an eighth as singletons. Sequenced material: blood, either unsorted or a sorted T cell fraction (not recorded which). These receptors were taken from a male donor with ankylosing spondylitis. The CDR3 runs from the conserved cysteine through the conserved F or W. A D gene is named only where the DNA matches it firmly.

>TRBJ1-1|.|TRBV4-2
CASTQSDIAFF
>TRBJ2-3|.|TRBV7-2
CASSRVGTSTDTQYF
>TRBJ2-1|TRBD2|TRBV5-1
CASSLPTSGNNEQFF
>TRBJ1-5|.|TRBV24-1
CATSSSTNQPQHF
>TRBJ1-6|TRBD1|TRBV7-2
CAAGQGADSPLHF
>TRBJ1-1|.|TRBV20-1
CSARGPTPPEAFF
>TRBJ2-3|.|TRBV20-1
CSAGPVGLSTDTQYF
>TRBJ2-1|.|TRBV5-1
CASSLAVLIFNEQFF
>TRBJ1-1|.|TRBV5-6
CASSLAGTENEAFF
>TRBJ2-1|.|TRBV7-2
CASSLVYDNEQFF
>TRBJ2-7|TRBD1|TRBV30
CAWSRTGAGEQYF
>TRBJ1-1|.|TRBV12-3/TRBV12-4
CASSLGVDAFF
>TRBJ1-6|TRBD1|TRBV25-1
CASSGTGHNSPLHF
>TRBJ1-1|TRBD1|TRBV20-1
CSASRQGARGTEAFF
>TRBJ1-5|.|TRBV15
CATSRVRHQGSQPQHF
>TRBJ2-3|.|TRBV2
CASSPWSGSTDTQYF
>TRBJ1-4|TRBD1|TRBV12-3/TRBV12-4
CASSPQGVPLGLFF